Listed below are T cell receptor beta chains from one sample, sequenced in a study of response to subunit inactivated influenza vaccine. One entry per CDR3 protein results from TCRdb running MiXCR on the RT-PCR reads. The sample shows more than 600,000 distinct CDR3 sequences, 18% of them seen only once. The sample consisted of PBMCs from blood, taken around 5 days after vaccination. These receptors all stem from a man in his forties or fifties who received an inactivated influenza vaccine. CDR3s include the opening cysteine and the closing phenylalanine or tryptophan. Fields, in order: clone size, V gene, J gene, D gene, CDR3 DNA, CDR3 protein. A D gene is named only where the DNA matches it firmly. The listing skips clone size in some rows; elsewhere it reads once, few, many or a size class.

clone_size: NA
v_call: TRBV11-2
j_call: TRBJ2-7
d_call: NA
cdr3_nt: TGTGCCAGCAGCTTAGTGAGGCTGGGGGACTACGAGCAGTACTTC
cdr3_aa: CASSLVRLGDYEQYF

clone_size: NA
v_call: TRBV6-5
j_call: TRBJ1-2
d_call: TRBD1
cdr3_nt: TGTGCCAGCAGTTTAACCTACTCGACAGGGGGTAACTATGGCTACACCTTC
cdr3_aa: CASSLTYSTGGNYGYTF

clone_size: NA
v_call: TRBV20-1
j_call: TRBJ1-2
d_call: TRBD1
cdr3_nt: TGCAGTGCTCCTTCCGACAGGGGATCGGGCTACACCTTC
cdr3_aa: CSAPSDRGSGYTF

clone_size: NA
v_call: TRBV5-1
j_call: TRBJ2-5
d_call: TRBD2
cdr3_nt: TGCGCCAGCAGAATCGGGAGGGCCACGGAGACCCAGTACTTC
cdr3_aa: CASRIGRATETQYF

clone_size: few
v_call: TRBV19
j_call: TRBJ2-7
d_call: NA
cdr3_nt: TGTGCCAGTGCGGCGGGACAGACCTACGAGCAGTACTTC
cdr3_aa: CASAAGQTYEQYF

clone_size: NA
v_call: TRBV20-1
j_call: TRBJ2-3
d_call: NA
cdr3_nt: TGCAGTGCTAGCCTAACTTTTAGCACAGATACGCAGTATTTT
cdr3_aa: CSASLTFSTDTQYF

clone_size: few
v_call: TRBV7-9
j_call: TRBJ2-7
d_call: TRBD2
cdr3_nt: TGTGCCAGCAGCTTTGGACTAGCGGGGACCTCCTACGAGCAGTACTTC
cdr3_aa: CASSFGLAGTSYEQYF

clone_size: NA
v_call: TRBV5-1
j_call: TRBJ2-7
d_call: NA
cdr3_nt: TGCGCCAGCAGCATGGGAGGATTAGCTCGTGGAGGGTCCTACGAGCAGTACTTC
cdr3_aa: CASSMGGLARGGSYEQYF

clone_size: NA
v_call: TRBV20-1
j_call: TRBJ2-1
d_call: TRBD2
cdr3_nt: TGCAGTGCTATTCTAGCGGCGAGGTCCTACAATGAGCAGTTCTTC
cdr3_aa: CSAILAARSYNEQFF

clone_size: many
v_call: TRBV20-1
j_call: TRBJ1-4
d_call: NA
cdr3_nt: TGCAGTGCTACCAGCAGGAAGGATGAAAAACTGTTTTTT
cdr3_aa: CSATSRKDEKLFF

clone_size: NA
v_call: TRBV7-2
j_call: TRBJ2-3
d_call: TRBD2
cdr3_nt: TGTGCCAGCAGCTTAAGGCTAGCGGGAGGGTTTCTGCTAGATACGCAGTATTTT
cdr3_aa: CASSLRLAGGFLLDTQYF

clone_size: many
v_call: TRBV20-1
j_call: TRBJ2-7
d_call: NA
cdr3_nt: TGCAGTGCTAGAAGCGGATACGAGCAGTACTTC
cdr3_aa: CSARSGYEQYF

clone_size: NA
v_call: TRBV27
j_call: TRBJ2-5
d_call: NA
cdr3_nt: TGTGCCAGCAGCGGCAGGGGCCAAGAGACCCAGTACTTC
cdr3_aa: CASSGRGQETQYF

clone_size: few
v_call: TRBV28
j_call: TRBJ2-2
d_call: TRBD1
cdr3_nt: TGTGCCAGCGAACAGGGGAGCGCCGGGGAGCTGTTTTTT
cdr3_aa: CASEQGSAGELFF

clone_size: NA
v_call: TRBV7-2
j_call: TRBJ2-5
d_call: TRBD2
cdr3_nt: TGTGCCAGCAGCTTGCCGGGACTAGCGGGTTCGACCCAGTACTTC
cdr3_aa: CASSLPGLAGSTQYF

clone_size: few
v_call: TRBV6-1
j_call: TRBJ2-1
d_call: TRBD2
cdr3_nt: TGTGCCAGCAGCCGCGGGGGGCAAATACCATCCTCCTACAATGAGCAGTTCTTC
cdr3_aa: CASSRGGQIPSSYNEQFF

clone_size: few
v_call: TRBV12-3/TRBV12-4
j_call: TRBJ2-4
d_call: TRBD1
cdr3_nt: TGTGCCAGCAGTCCTCGGGACAGACCTAACATTCAGTACTTC
cdr3_aa: CASSPRDRPNIQYF

clone_size: NA
v_call: TRBV19
j_call: TRBJ2-3
d_call: NA
cdr3_nt: TGTGCCAGTAGTATAGCTATGGCGGGGAGCACAGATACGCAGTATTTT
cdr3_aa: CASSIAMAGSTDTQYF

clone_size: NA
v_call: TRBV5-1
j_call: TRBJ2-1
d_call: TRBD2
cdr3_nt: TGCGCCAGCAGCCCGCTCGTGGGACTAGCGGTCGGGAATGAGCAGTTCTTC
cdr3_aa: CASSPLVGLAVGNEQFF

clone_size: NA
v_call: TRBV7-9
j_call: TRBJ1-3
d_call: NA
cdr3_nt: TGTGCCAGCAGCTTATTGTCAAACGGCGGCACCATATATTTT
cdr3_aa: CASSLLSNGGTIYF

clone_size: many
v_call: TRBV29-1
j_call: TRBJ1-1
d_call: NA
cdr3_nt: TGCAGCGTTCGGGGGCAGATCACTGAAGCTTTCTTT
cdr3_aa: CSVRGQITEAFF

clone_size: few
v_call: TRBV7-2
j_call: TRBJ1-1
d_call: TRBD1
cdr3_nt: TGTGCCAGCAGCCGGGGACAGCTATTGGGCACTGAAGCTTTCTTT
cdr3_aa: CASSRGQLLGTEAFF

clone_size: many
v_call: TRBV7-2
j_call: TRBJ2-2
d_call: NA
cdr3_nt: TGTGCCAGCAGCTTAGTACAGGGACGCATCGGGGAGCTGTTTTTT
cdr3_aa: CASSLVQGRIGELFF

clone_size: NA
v_call: TRBV25-1
j_call: TRBJ2-1
d_call: TRBD2
cdr3_nt: TGTGCCAGCAGTGATCACCTAGCGGGACCCCGGGGTGAGCAGTTCTTC
cdr3_aa: CASSDHLAGPRGEQFF

clone_size: few
v_call: TRBV3-1
j_call: TRBJ2-1
d_call: TRBD1
cdr3_nt: TGTGCCAGCACCCAGACAGGGGATACCCACAATGAGCAGTTCTTC
cdr3_aa: CASTQTGDTHNEQFF

clone_size: few
v_call: TRBV27
j_call: TRBJ1-4
d_call: TRBD1
cdr3_nt: TGTGCCAGCAGTCCCGGGACAGGCGTTGCAACTAATGAAAAACTGTTTTTT
cdr3_aa: CASSPGTGVATNEKLFF

clone_size: NA
v_call: TRBV20-1
j_call: TRBJ2-7
d_call: TRBD2
cdr3_nt: TGCAGTGCTAGAGAGGGGGGGGTCTACGAGCAGTACTTC
cdr3_aa: CSAREGGVYEQYF

clone_size: many
v_call: TRBV7-2
j_call: TRBJ2-1
d_call: NA
cdr3_nt: TGTGCCAGCAGCTGGGCGAGCTCCTACAATGAGCAGTTCTTC
cdr3_aa: CASSWASSYNEQFF

clone_size: NA
v_call: TRBV5-4
j_call: TRBJ2-1
d_call: TRBD2
cdr3_nt: TGTGCCAGCAGCTTGGGGGGTTTCACTAGCGGACTCTCCTACAATGAGCAGTTCTTC
cdr3_aa: CASSLGGFTSGLSYNEQFF

clone_size: many
v_call: TRBV20-1
j_call: TRBJ1-1
d_call: NA
cdr3_nt: TGCAGTGCTAGAGTGATGAACACTGAAGCTTTCTTT
cdr3_aa: CSARVMNTEAFF

clone_size: few
v_call: TRBV5-4
j_call: TRBJ1-6
d_call: NA
cdr3_nt: TGTGCCAGCAGCAAGGACGGGTTAATCGTTAATTCACCCCTCCACTTT
cdr3_aa: CASSKDGLIVNSPLHF

clone_size: many
v_call: TRBV12-3/TRBV12-4
j_call: TRBJ2-7
d_call: NA
cdr3_nt: TGTGCCAGCAGTCTCTCCGTTGATTACGAGCAGTACTTC
cdr3_aa: CASSLSVDYEQYF

clone_size: few
v_call: TRBV7-9
j_call: TRBJ2-7
d_call: NA
cdr3_nt: TGTGCCAGCAGTTTTGCTACAGGACTTACCTACGAGCAGTACTTC
cdr3_aa: CASSFATGLTYEQYF

clone_size: many
v_call: TRBV20-1
j_call: TRBJ2-7
d_call: NA
cdr3_nt: TGCAGTGCTAGACCCGGAAGATACGAGCAGTACTTC
cdr3_aa: CSARPGRYEQYF

clone_size: many
v_call: TRBV29-1
j_call: TRBJ2-7
d_call: NA
cdr3_nt: TGCAGCGTTGAACAAGGCCAGGGGTGGGGCGAGCAGTACTTC
cdr3_aa: CSVEQGQGWGEQYF

clone_size: NA
v_call: TRBV6-1
j_call: TRBJ1-5
d_call: NA
cdr3_nt: TGTGCCAGCTCACTGGGACAACTCTCTCAGCCCCAGCATTTT
cdr3_aa: CASSLGQLSQPQHF

clone_size: NA
v_call: TRBV6-1
j_call: TRBJ2-1
d_call: NA
cdr3_nt: TGTGCCAGCAGAGTAGCCTTCAATGAGCAGTTCTTC
cdr3_aa: CASRVAFNEQFF

clone_size: NA
v_call: TRBV7-9
j_call: TRBJ1-2
d_call: NA
cdr3_nt: TGTGCCAGCAGCTTAGCGAAAGGGATCTATGGCTACACCTTC
cdr3_aa: CASSLAKGIYGYTF

clone_size: NA
v_call: TRBV9
j_call: TRBJ2-7
d_call: TRBD1
cdr3_nt: TGTGCCAGCAGCACCTCCGGGACAGACTCCTACGAGCAGTACTTC
cdr3_aa: CASSTSGTDSYEQYF

clone_size: NA
v_call: TRBV2
j_call: TRBJ2-7
d_call: NA
cdr3_nt: TGTGCCAGCCTATTGGGGCTCGGGGACGAGCAGTACTTC
cdr3_aa: CASLLGLGDEQYF

clone_size: NA
v_call: TRBV20-1
j_call: TRBJ2-7
d_call: TRBD2
cdr3_nt: TGCAGTGCTTCTCAGCGGGGATCCTACGAGCAGTACTTC
cdr3_aa: CSASQRGSYEQYF

clone_size: few
v_call: TRBV20-1
j_call: TRBJ2-2
d_call: NA
cdr3_nt: TGCAGTGCTCCTCTAGCGTACCTCGGAACCGGGGAGCTGTTTTTT
cdr3_aa: CSAPLAYLGTGELFF

clone_size: few
v_call: TRBV13
j_call: TRBJ2-7
d_call: TRBD1
cdr3_nt: TGTGCCAGCAGCCCCCCCGGGACAGTAGAGCAGTACTTC
cdr3_aa: CASSPPGTVEQYF

clone_size: few
v_call: TRBV5-1
j_call: TRBJ1-1
d_call: NA
cdr3_nt: TGCGCCAGCAGCTGGGATGCCAAGAACACTGAAGCTTTCTTT
cdr3_aa: CASSWDAKNTEAFF

clone_size: few
v_call: TRBV29-1
j_call: TRBJ2-7
d_call: TRBD1
cdr3_nt: TGCAGCGTCGGGACAGTAGTCACCTACGAGCAGTACTTC
cdr3_aa: CSVGTVVTYEQYF

clone_size: NA
v_call: TRBV20-1
j_call: TRBJ2-7
d_call: TRBD1
cdr3_nt: TGCAGTGCCACCGGGACAGGGAACGCCTACGAGCAGTACTTC
cdr3_aa: CSATGTGNAYEQYF

clone_size: few
v_call: TRBV4-2
j_call: TRBJ2-1
d_call: NA
cdr3_nt: TGTGCCAGCAGCCAATTTGTCGGAAGAGACGCCTACAATGAGCAGTTCTTC
cdr3_aa: CASSQFVGRDAYNEQFF

clone_size: few
v_call: TRBV20-1
j_call: TRBJ2-2
d_call: NA
cdr3_nt: TGCAGTGCTCATTTGGGACGCGCGGCCGGGGAGCTGTTTTTT
cdr3_aa: CSAHLGRAAGELFF

clone_size: many
v_call: TRBV7-6
j_call: TRBJ2-2
d_call: NA
cdr3_nt: TGTGCCAGCAGCCGCACCACCAACACCGGGGAGCTGTTTTTT
cdr3_aa: CASSRTTNTGELFF

clone_size: few
v_call: TRBV5-1
j_call: TRBJ2-6
d_call: NA
cdr3_nt: TGCGCCAGCAGCTGGGGGCAGGCGGGGGCCAACGTCCTGACTTTC
cdr3_aa: CASSWGQAGANVLTF